This TCR beta chain was sequenced for a study of cytomegalovirus exposure and HLA in healthy donors. CDR1 and CDR2 from the germline V gene are MNHEY and SMNVEV (reference sequence). This CDR3 contains 15 residues. Trimming at V came to 4 bases and at J to 0 bases, leaving 6 bases not matched to a gene. Only a few counts were recorded for this clone. In the PCR, 60 Vbeta and 13 Jbeta primers were used. Using immunoSEQ multiplex PCR, the repertoire was profiled, and TCRdb retains in-frame clones only, with some absent. The table has about 200,000 clones, 83% seen once. The chain links TRBV27 to TRBJ2-7; 7 bases align to TRBD1. This clonotype was obtained from a girl aged 5 to 17 in good health and CMV-seronegative. The specimen sequenced was PBMCs. CDR3: CASSSTGSPSYEQYF. CDR3 DNA: TGTGCCAGCAGTTCGACAGGGAGTCCCTCCTACGAGCAGTACTTC.